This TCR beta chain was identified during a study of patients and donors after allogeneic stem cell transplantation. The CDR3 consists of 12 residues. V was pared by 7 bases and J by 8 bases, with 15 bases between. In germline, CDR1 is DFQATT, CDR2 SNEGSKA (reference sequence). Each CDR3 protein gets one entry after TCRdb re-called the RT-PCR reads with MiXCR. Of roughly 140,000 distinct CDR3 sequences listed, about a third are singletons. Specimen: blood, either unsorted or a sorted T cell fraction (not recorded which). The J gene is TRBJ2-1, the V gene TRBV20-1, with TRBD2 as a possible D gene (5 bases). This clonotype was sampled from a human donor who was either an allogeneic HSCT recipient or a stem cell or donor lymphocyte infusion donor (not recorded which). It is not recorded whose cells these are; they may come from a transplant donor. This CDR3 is CSGSLASYEQFF. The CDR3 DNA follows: TGCAGTGGATCGCTAGCTTCGTATGAGCAGTTCTTC.